The 12 T cell receptor beta chains listed next were all sequenced from one sample in a study of somatic mutations in cytotoxic T cells in rheumatoid arthritis. Only in-frame clones appear in the TCRdb table, and some are missing; sequencing was by immunoSEQ multiplex PCR. The sample lists about 18,000 clones, almost 85% occurring once. Material for sequencing was CD8+ T cells sorted from blood. The receptors originated from a woman between 45 and 60 years old in good health.

The V gene is TRBV28, the J gene TRBJ2-7; D unresolved. Trimming removed 5 bases from V and 5 bases from J, with 4 bases in between. Germline CDR1 MDHEN, CDR2 SYDVKM. The CDR3 covers 10 residues. The CDR3 is CASSEHEQYF. CDR3 nucleotide sequence: TGTGCCAGCAGTGAACACGAGCAGTACTTC.

The chain recombines TRBV7-6 with TRBJ2-3, with TRBD1 as a possible D gene (6 bases). V shed 4 bases and J shed 3 bases, with 11 bases lying between them. The CDR3 has 14 residues. The germline CDR1 and CDR2 sequences are SGHVS and FNYEAQ. CDR3 in amino acids: CASSSWTETDTQYF. As DNA, the CDR3 is TGTGCCAGCAGCTCCTGGACAGAGACAGATACGCAGTATTTT.

This chain joins TRBV19 and TRBJ1-1, with D possibly TRBD1 on 5 matching bases. Germline CDR1 reads LNHDA; CDR2 reads SQIVND (reference sequence). Trimming pared 5 bases from V and 3 bases from J, leaving 7 bases between. This CDR3 comprises 12 residues. CDR3 loop: CASSVGDTEAFF. In nucleotides, the CDR3 is TGTGCCAGTAGTGTGGGGGACACTGAAGCTTTCTTT.

This chain connects TRBV4-2 to TRBJ1-5, with TRBD1 matching 8 bases. The CDR3 length is 16 residues. The V gene's germline CDR1 is LGHNA and CDR2 YNFKEQ. The V segment lost 0 bases and the J segment 4 bases; nucleotides outside the gene matches: 5. Here the CDR3 reads CASSQETGAANQPQHF. CDR3 DNA: TGTGCCAGCAGCCAAGAGACAGGGGCGGCAAATCAGCCCCAGCATTTT.

This chain uses TRBV5-8 with TRBJ2-7, with no clear D. Between the trimmed V and J ends, which lost 2 bases and 1 base, there was a span of 13 bases. Germline assignment: CDR1 SGHTS and CDR2 YDEGEE. The length of the CDR3 is 15 residues. The CDR3 loop reads CASSFGWGSSYEQYF. CDR3 bases: TGTGCCAGCAGCTTTGGATGGGGAAGTTCCTACGAGCAGTACTTC. The full variable domain, completed using reference TRBV5-8 and TRBJ2-7, is EAGVTQSPTHLIKTRGQQATLRCSPISGHTSVYWYQQALGLGLQFLLWYDEGEERNRGNFPPRFSGRQFPNYSSELNVNALELEDSALYLCASSFGWGSSYEQYFGPGTRLTVT.

The chain has TRBV6-6 and TRBJ2-7; TRBD1 agrees at 7 bases. Germline V gives CDR1 MNHNY, CDR2 SVGAGI (reference sequence). The length of the CDR3 is 13 residues. The J segment lost 3 bases and the V segment lost 2 bases, leaving 1 base of the junction unmatched. The CDR3 DNA sequence: TGTGCCAGCAGTTACGACAGGGACTACGAGCAGTACTTC. This translates into CASSYDRDYEQYF.

The chain is built from TRBV1 and TRBJ2-7. TRBV1 is assigned pseudogene status. This CDR3 spans 13 amino acids. This CDR3 is CTSSQETTYEQYF. The CDR3 DNA reads TGCACCAGCAGCCAAGAGACCACCTACGAGCAGTACTTC.

Here the CDR3 DNA reads TGTGCCAGCAGCTTACGAGGGTCCCCACCTTACGAGCAGTACTTC. Translating it yields CASSLRGSPPYEQYF. This rearrangement joins TRBV13 to TRBJ2-7; perhaps TRBD2 as D (5 bases). Trimming took 2 bases from V and 4 from J, leaving 15 bases between them. This CDR3 contains 15 residues. CDR1 and CDR2 from the germline V gene are PRHDT and FYEKMQ (reference sequence).

This clone was observed a single time. The chain employs TRBV5-6 and TRBJ1-5; possibly TRBD1 for D (5 bases). V gave up 1 base and J gave up 7 bases, with 9 bases separating them. The CDR3 spans 13 residues. Germline CDR1 reads SGHDT; CDR2 reads YYEEEE. CDR3 region: CASSLRGKQPQHF. CDR3 bases: TGTGCCAGCAGCTTGAGGGGAAAGCAGCCCCAGCATTTT.

In this sample, this clone turned up a few times. The J gene is TRBJ2-7, the V gene TRBV12-5, with D perhaps TRBD2 (5 bases). V was clipped by 10 bases and J by 7 bases, with 20 bases between them. The CDR3 length is 13 residues. Germline assignment: CDR1 LGHNT and CDR2 FRNRAP. The CDR3 sequence: CATSSRQPGEQYF. DNA for the CDR3: TGTGCTACTAGCTCCAGGCAACCGGGGGAGCAGTACTTC.

This clone was counted a few times. The chain carries TRBV2 and TRBJ1-1; TRBD1 matches at 9 bases. Germline lookup yields CDR1 SNHLY and CDR2 FYNNEI. V gave up 6 bases and J gave up 2 bases; unmatched junction bases: 4. This CDR3 is 14 amino acids long. The CDR3 reads CASRDTGGNTEAFF. The DNA of the CDR3 is TGTGCCAGCAGGGACACAGGGGGCAACACTGAAGCTTTCTTT. The full variable domain, with the rest looked up from reference TRBV2 and TRBJ1-1, is EPEVTQTPSHQVTQMGQEVILRCVPISNHLYFYWYRQILGQKVEFLVSFYNNEISEKSEIFDDQFSVERPDGSNFTLKIRSTKLEDSAMYFCASRDTGGNTEAFFGQGTRLTVV.

The V and J genes are TRBV5-6 and TRBJ2-7; no firm D call. V shed 4 bases and J shed 6 bases, with 11 bases lying between them. CDR1 and CDR2 from the germline V gene are SGHDT and YYEEEE. The CDR3 length is 12 residues. Written as DNA, the CDR3 is TGTGCCAGCAGCCATGTTGGGGTCGAGCAGTACTTC. Translating gives CASSHVGVEQYF.